What follows are 10 T cell receptor beta chains derived from one specimen sequenced in a study of cytomegalovirus exposure and HLA in healthy donors. Sequencing was performed with immunoSEQ multiplex PCR; in TCRdb, only in-frame clones are kept and a portion is missing. The top ten clones hold 15% to 20% of a sample with fewer than 200,000 clones, about 85% of them seen once. The sequencing input was PBMCs. These receptors were taken from a man between 18 and 29 years old in good health and CMV-seropositive.

A single count supports this clone. This sequence joins TRBV28 and TRBJ1-1; the D gene is possibly TRBD1 (6 bases). Germline-derived CDR1 and CDR2 are MDHEN and SYDVKM. The CDR3 has 12 amino acids. V was clipped by 8 bases and J by 5 bases, with 12 bases between them. Written as DNA, the CDR3 is TGTGCCAGCGGCAACAGGGTTACTGAAGCTTTCTTT. Its protein product is CASGNRVTEAFF.

Only one count was recorded for this clone. This chain links TRBV9 with TRBJ2-1; a weak D match, TRBD2 (7 bases). The germline V and J ends were trimmed by 4 bases and 4 bases, with 21 bases remaining between them. Per germline, CDR1 SGDLS and CDR2 YYNGEE. The CDR3 is 17 residues long. The CDR3 bases are TGTGCCAGCAGCTCATCCCGGGGGGCTAGCGGATACAATGAGCAGTTCTTC. Protein: CASSSSRGASGYNEQFF.

This sequence joins TRBV27 and TRBJ1-5; D might be TRBD1 (6 bases). There are 14 residues in the CDR3. Between the trimmed V and J ends, which lost 7 bases and 6 bases, there was a span of 16 bases. Looked up from germline, CDR1 is MNHEY and CDR2 is SMNVEV (reference sequence). The CDR3 region is CASKNREGGQPQHF. The CDR3 bases are TGTGCCAGCAAGAACAGGGAAGGGGGTCAGCCCCAGCATTTT.

The genes are TRBV2 and TRBJ2-2, with 15 bases fitting TRBD2. Looked up from germline, CDR1 is SNHLY and CDR2 is FYNNEI. J lost 4 bases, V lost 6 bases, and 3 bases had no gene match. The CDR3 is made up of 16 amino acids. Here the CDR3 DNA reads TGTGCCAGCAGATGGACTAGCGGGAGGGGCACCGGGGAGCTGTTTTTT. Its protein product is CASRWTSGRGTGELFF.

V gene TRBV29-1 combines with J gene TRBJ1-5, with TRBD1 as a possible D gene (6 bases). Germline V gene lookup returns CDR1 SQVTM and CDR2 ANQGSEA. V lost 8 bases, J lost 0 bases, and 23 bases lay in between. CDR3 length: 17 residues. CDR3 loop: CSPTARAPGDSNQPQHF. The CDR3 DNA follows: TGCAGCCCTACGGCGCGCGCGCCAGGGGATAGCAATCAGCCCCAGCATTTT.

V usage is TRBV6-1 and J usage is TRBJ1-3; the match to TRBD1 covers 9 bases. This CDR3 is built from 16 residues. V lost 3 bases to trimming and J lost 2 bases; unmatched junction nucleotides: 5. CDR1 and CDR2 from the germline V gene are MNHNS and SASEGT. CDR3 nucleotides: TGTGCCAGCAGTGACCCCGGGACAGGGACTGGAAACACCATATATTTT. Residues: CASSDPGTGTGNTIYF.

The chain combines TRBV19 with TRBJ2-7; TRBD1 matches at 8 bases. The germline CDR1 and CDR2 sequences are LNHDA and SQIVND (reference sequence). J lost 5 bases, V lost 4 bases, and 7 bases had no gene match. The CDR3 is 14 amino acids. The CDR3 loop is CASSRQGRPDEQYF. CDR3 DNA: TGTGCCAGTAGTAGACAGGGGCGCCCGGACGAGCAGTACTTC.

This clone is a singleton in its sample. The chain joins TRBV7-8 to TRBJ1-6, with D perhaps TRBD1 (6 bases). This CDR3 comprises 17 residues. Germline V gives CDR1 SGHVS, CDR2 FQNEAQ. Between the trimmed V and J ends, which lost 1 base and 4 bases, there was a span of 14 bases. The CDR3 here is CASSLEGRGTYNSPLHF. CDR3 sequence (DNA): TGTGCCAGCAGCTTAGAGGGCAGGGGAACTTATAATTCACCCCTCCACTTT. Supplemented by reference TRBV7-8 and TRBJ1-6, the full variable domain reads GAGVSQSPRYKVAKRGQDVALRCDPISGHVSLFWYQQALGQGPEFLTYFQNEAQLDKSGLPSDRFFAERPEGSVSTLKIQRTQQEDSAVYLCASSLEGRGTYNSPLHFGNGTRLTVT.

The chain links TRBV28 to TRBJ1-4, with a possible D match to TRBD1 (6 bases). Germline V gene data show CDR1 as MDHEN and CDR2 as SYDVKM. Trimming removed 8 bases from V and 5 bases from J, with 9 bases in between. CDR3 length: 12 residues. The CDR3 DNA sequence: TGTGCCAGCCTACAGGGAAATGAAAAACTGTTTTTT. This sequence encodes CASLQGNEKLFF.

The V and J genes are TRBV6-1 and TRBJ2-4; 9 bases agree with TRBD2. Germline V CDR1 and CDR2: MNHNS, SASEGT. The CDR3 runs to 16 residues. The V gene end was trimmed by 1 base and the J gene end by 7 bases; junction bases not matched to a gene: 8. CDR3 residues: CASSEGGSGRRNIQYF. DNA of the CDR3: TGTGCCAGCAGTGAAGGGGGTAGCGGGAGAAGGAACATTCAGTACTTC.